This TCR beta chain was identified in a study of cytotoxic CD8 clonotypes in ibrutinib-treated CLL. Background on the study: Samples showed on average approximately 250,000 productive templates and 94,082 productive rearrangements. General study points: Treatment left the uncommon public clonotypes either contracted or stable in frequency.

The CDR3 consists of 14 residues. Germline V gives CDR1 LNHDA, CDR2 SQIVND (reference sequence). The junction had 5 bases not matched to a gene; V was cut back by 5 bases and J by 4 bases. Produced via immunoSEQ multiplex PCR; TCRdb's table is partial and in-frame only. The sample carries 250,000 or so clones, around 70% recorded once. On this clone: The target antigen is unknown.

This sequence joins TRBV19 and TRBJ1-3, with 7 bases identical to TRBD1. The origin of this receptor is a human donor with chronic lymphocytic leukemia. The starting material was PBMCs, obtained after 24 months of ibrutinib treatment. The CDR3 DNA sequence: TGTGCCAGTAGTTCCGACAGGGCCGGAAACACCATATATTTT. This sequence encodes CASSSDRAGNTIYF. Based on the CDR3 plus reference TRBV19 and TRBJ1-3, the full variable domain is DGGITQSPKYLFRKEGQNVTLSCEQNLNHDAMYWYRQDPGQGLRLIYYSQIVNDFQKGDIAEGYSVSREKKESFPLTVTSAQKNPTAFYLCASSSDRAGNTIYFGEGSWLTVV.